This T cell receptor beta chain was identified in a study of blood T cell repertoires in COVID-19. As for the study in general: Samples representing acute and convalescent COVID-19 were sourced from the United States, Italy and Spain. The cDNA or gDNA used as material had been derived from T cells, B-cell-depleted T cells, or PBMCs.

The repertoire was sequenced with immunoSEQ multiplex PCR; TCRdb's copy has only in-frame clones and lacks some. Of about 250,000 clones in the sample, about 89% were seen once. Participant-given clinical history determined each cohort assignment. Cohort 3 recovered donors had two negative PCRs, clearance, or symptom resolution. This TCR was recovered from a man aged 35-49 years who had recovered from COVID-19. The specimen sequenced was PBMCs or T cells enriched from blood (not recorded which).

CDR3 residues: CASSHRQNPNYGYTF. The DNA for the CDR3 is TGTGCCAGCAGCCACCGACAGAACCCAAACTATGGCTACACCTTC. The chain joins TRBV4-2 to TRBJ1-2; tentative D call: TRBD1 (5 bases). Germline CDR1 and CDR2: LGHNA and YNFKEQ. This CDR3 region has 15 residues. Trimming shortened V by 3 bases and J by 2 bases, and 13 bases separated the two germline ends.